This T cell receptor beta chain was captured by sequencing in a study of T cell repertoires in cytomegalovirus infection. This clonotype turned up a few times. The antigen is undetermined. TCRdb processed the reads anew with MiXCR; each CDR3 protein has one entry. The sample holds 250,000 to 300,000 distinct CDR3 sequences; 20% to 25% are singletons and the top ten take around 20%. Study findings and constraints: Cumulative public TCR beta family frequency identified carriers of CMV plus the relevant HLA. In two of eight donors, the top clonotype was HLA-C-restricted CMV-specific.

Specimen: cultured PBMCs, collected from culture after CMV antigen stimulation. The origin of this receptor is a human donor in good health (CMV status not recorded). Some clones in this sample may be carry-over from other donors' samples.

The CDR3, as DNA: TGCAGTACTCGACCTATATCCTACGAGCAGTACTTC. Translated: CSTRPISYEQYF. The rearrangement joins TRBV20-1 to TRBJ2-7; D is ambiguous. Trimming stripped 8 bases from V and 1 base from J, with 12 bases between. CDR1 is DFQATT and CDR2 is SNEGSKA in the germline V gene (reference sequence). This CDR3 is built from 12 residues.